Below, 13 T cell receptor beta chains from the same sample are listed, as sequenced in a study of PD-1 blockade in classical Hodgkin lymphoma. Relapses following autologous stem cell transplantation were seen in all patients, with brentuximab vedotin exposure varying. Generated by immunoSEQ multiplex PCR, the TCRdb table keeps only in-frame clones and is missing some. In the table there are 130,000 to 150,000 clones, just under 80% of which are singletons. The sample was peripheral blood mononuclear cells (PBMCs), taken before the second cycle of nivolumab. Receptor source: a human donor with classical Hodgkin lymphoma.

The J gene is TRBJ2-1, the V gene TRBV11-1; 11 bases are shared with TRBD1. Germline V gene lookup returns CDR1 SGHAT and CDR2 FQDESV (reference sequence). Trimming took 3 bases from V and 12 from J; bases not matched to a gene: 7. This CDR3 region has 14 residues. The CDR3 protein is CASSLSPGTGGQFF. The CDR3 DNA is TGTGCCAGCAGCTTGTCACCTGGGACAGGGGGGCAGTTCTTC.

This clone was picked up many times. The chain combines TRBV5-1 with TRBJ2-3, with 9 bases identical to TRBD1. The germline V gene encodes CDR1 SGHRS and CDR2 YFSETQ. The CDR3 extends over 20 amino acids. With V trimmed by 4 bases and J by 0 bases, 18 bases remained unmatched. This chain's CDR3 is CASSQRGPGQGGSSTDTQYF. In nucleotides, the CDR3 is TGCGCCAGCAGCCAGAGAGGACCGGGACAGGGAGGTTCTAGCACAGATACGCAGTATTTT.

The chain couples TRBV27 to TRBJ2-5; 12 bases are a match to TRBD2. Germline CDR1 reads MNHEY; CDR2 reads SMNVEV (reference sequence). The length of the CDR3 is 17 residues. Trimming at V came to 4 bases and at J to 5 bases, leaving 11 bases not matched to a gene. The CDR3 nucleotides are TGTGCCAGCAGTTCCCGTCCTACTAGCGGGAGGAGGGAGACCCAGTACTTC. Its protein is CASSSRPTSGRRETQYF.

J is TRBJ2-3 and V is TRBV11-1, with 7 positions matching TRBD1. The CDR3 contains 14 residues. Germline CDR1 is SGHAT and CDR2 is FQDESV (reference sequence). V was pared by 5 bases and J by 2 bases, with 4 bases of the junction left unmatched. The CDR3 reads CASSPGTVTDTQYF. The DNA for the CDR3 is TGTGCCAGCAGCCCGGGGACAGTCACAGATACGCAGTATTTT.

This chain uses TRBV4-2 with TRBJ1-3; TRBD1 matches at 10 bases. Per germline, CDR1 LGHNA and CDR2 YNFKEQ. The CDR3 sequence is 22 residues long. Trimming cost V 3 bases and J 0 bases; bases outside gene matches: 20. CDR3 sequence: CASSQEPSGGDRGLYSGNTIYF. CDR3 coding DNA: TGTGCCAGCAGCCAGGAGCCCTCGGGTGGGGACAGGGGCCTATACTCTGGAAACACCATATATTTT.

This rearrangement joins TRBV11-1 to TRBJ1-1, with 12 nucleotides matching TRBD1. Losses at the gene ends were 5 bases for V and 7 bases for J; bases not matched to a gene: 11. The CDR3 consists of 16 residues. The V gene's germline CDR1 is SGHAT and CDR2 FQDESV (reference sequence). The CDR3 bases are TGTGCCAGCAGCCTCGACCCGGGACAGGGGGCAAATGAAGCTTTCTTT. Translated: CASSLDPGQGANEAFF.

The V call is TRBV5-3, the J call TRBJ2-1; the D gene is possibly TRBD2 (5 bases). TRBV5-3 is annotated as an ORF whose role is uncertain. The CDR3 runs 10 residues. Trimming cost V 3 bases and J 15 bases, with 10 bases left between them. The CDR3 loop reads CARSSRGRFF. The CDR3 coding sequence is TGTGCCAGAAGCTCGAGAGGGCGGTTCTTC.

This chain links TRBV6-5 with TRBJ2-7; TRBD1 agrees at 9 bases. The CDR3 runs to 12 residues. J lost 4 bases, V lost 11 bases, and 6 bases had no gene match. Germline V CDR1 and CDR2: MNHEY, SVGAGI. The CDR3 region is CAVQGARYEQYF. The CDR3 region has the DNA TGTGCCGTACAGGGGGCGCGGTACGAGCAGTACTTC.

The chain employs TRBV7-8 and TRBJ2-2, with 8 bases aligning to TRBD2. In germline, CDR1 is SGHVS, CDR2 FQNEAQ. V dropped 1 base and J dropped 5; count of bases not matched to a gene: 9. The CDR3 has 17 residues. CDR3 protein: CASSLEPGGRDTGELFF. As DNA, the CDR3 is TGTGCCAGCAGCTTAGAGCCGGGGGGGAGGGATACCGGGGAGCTGTTTTTT.

This chain uses TRBV11-3 with TRBJ1-6; 11 nucleotides match TRBD1. Germline V gene data show CDR1 as SGHNT and CDR2 as YENEEA. Trimming at V came to 4 bases and at J to 10 bases, leaving 3 bases not matched to a gene. The CDR3 is made up of 14 amino acids. CDR3 in DNA: TGTGCCAGCAGCTCGGGACAGGGGGAATCACCCCTCCACTTT. This gives the protein CASSSGQGESPLHF.

The V gene is TRBV6-6, the J gene TRBJ1-5, with D unclear. The CDR3 spans 15 residues. Germline V gene sequence: CDR1 MNHNY, CDR2 SVGAGI (reference sequence). Trimming pared 6 bases from V and 2 bases from J, leaving 14 bases between. CDR3 DNA sequence: TGTGCCAGCAGCCCCACCCTTAGGGGCAATCAGCCCCAGCATTTT. Translating it yields CASSPTLRGNQPQHF.

The CDR3 here is CASSPVRYRGPNTEAFF. The CDR3 DNA reads TGTGCCAGCTCACCAGTGAGGTACAGGGGGCCGAACACTGAAGCTTTCTTT. The rearrangement links TRBV18 to TRBJ1-1; 9 nucleotides line up with TRBD1. Germline V gene lookup returns CDR1 KGHSH and CDR2 LQKENI. The CDR3 length is 17 residues. Unmatched junction bases numbered 8, after V lost 2 bases and J lost 1 base.

The chain is built from TRBV7-6 and TRBJ1-1; no reliable D call. The CDR3 sequence is 15 residues long. V lost 3 bases and J lost 0, with 11 bases in between. CDR1 and CDR2 (germline): SGHVS, FNYEAQ. This CDR3 is CASSFNSKMNTEAFF. Written as DNA, the CDR3 is TGTGCCAGCAGCTTTAACAGCAAGATGAACACTGAAGCTTTCTTT.